These T cell receptor beta chains were read from a single sample in a study of blood T cells in healthy people across ages. TCRdb called the 5' RACE reads again in MiXCR, with one record for every CDR3 protein. The table includes 750,000 or so distinct CDR3 sequences, more than 20% detected once. This same sample was also taken into another study, of T cells of mothers and their children.

The sequenced material came from blood. These receptors all stem from a boy younger than 18 in good health. Each CDR3 is given with its conserved first and last residue. A D gene is named only where the DNA matches it firmly. Only some rows state a clone size, as once, few, many or a class for expanded clones.

size: .
J: TRBJ2-7
V: TRBV19
D: TRBD1
CDR3: CASSIGTGGFPYEQYF
DNA: TGTGCCAGTAGTATTGGGACAGGGGGATTCCCCTACGAGCAGTACTTC

size: few
J: TRBJ2-7
V: TRBV29-1
D: .
CDR3: CSVEFGLSYEQYF
DNA: TGCAGCGTTGAGTTCGGTCTGTCCTACGAGCAGTACTTC

size: .
J: TRBJ2-1
V: TRBV19
D: TRBD2
CDR3: CASSPSSGDNEQFF
DNA: TGTGCCAGTAGCCCCTCTAGCGGGGACAATGAGCAGTTCTTC

size: few
J: TRBJ2-7
V: TRBV10-3
D: TRBD1
CDR3: CAISVPRQGPSYEQYF
DNA: TGTGCCATCAGTGTTCCTCGACAGGGACCCTCCTACGAGCAGTACTTC

size: .
J: TRBJ2-1
V: TRBV12-3/TRBV12-4
D: TRBD1
CDR3: CASSLTGTGVPNEQFF
DNA: TGTGCCAGCAGTTTGACTGGGACAGGGGTCCCCAATGAGCAGTTCTTC

size: .
J: TRBJ2-3
V: TRBV7-9
D: .
CDR3: CASSFITEYTDTQYF
DNA: TGTGCCAGCAGCTTTATAACAGAATACACAGATACGCAGTATTTT

size: once
J: TRBJ1-1
V: TRBV2
D: .
CDR3: CASSPLDSGTEAFF
DNA: TGTGCCAGCAGCCCCTTAGACTCGGGCACTGAAGCTTTCTTT

size: few
J: TRBJ1-1
V: TRBV4-1
D: .
CDR3: CASSPKVPAGAVMNTEAFF
DNA: TGCGCCAGCAGCCCTAAAGTCCCGGCGGGGGCCGTCATGAACACTGAAGCTTTCTTT

size: .
J: TRBJ1-2
V: TRBV7-9
D: .
CDR3: CASSSWTANYGYTF
DNA: TGTGCCAGCAGCTCATGGACGGCGAACTATGGCTACACCTTC

size: .
J: TRBJ1-3
V: TRBV5-1
D: .
CDR3: CASSLFRRTSGNTIYF
DNA: TGCGCCAGCAGCTTATTTCGGAGAACCTCTGGAAACACCATATATTTT

size: few
J: TRBJ2-5
V: TRBV6-1
D: .
CDR3: CASSLRHTGLSETQYF
DNA: TGTGCCAGCAGCCTCCGCCATACAGGGCTCAGCGAGACCCAGTACTTC

size: .
J: TRBJ2-7
V: TRBV5-1
D: .
CDR3: CASKRDNSYEQYF
DNA: TGCGCCAGCAAAAGGGACAACTCCTACGAGCAGTACTTC

size: .
J: TRBJ2-2
V: TRBV7-7
D: .
CDR3: CASSLAHRTGELFF
DNA: TGTGCTAGCAGCTTAGCCCACCGCACCGGGGAGCTGTTTTTT

size: .
J: TRBJ2-2
V: TRBV29-1
D: TRBD2
CDR3: CSVEGLAGGLNTGELFF
DNA: TGCAGCGTTGAAGGTCTAGCGGGAGGGCTAAACACCGGGGAGCTGTTTTTT

size: .
J: TRBJ2-3
V: TRBV12-3/TRBV12-4
D: TRBD2
CDR3: CASSLVFGTGTRPDTQYF
DNA: TGTGCCAGCAGTTTGGTGTTTGGGACCGGGACTAGGCCAGATACGCAGTATTTT

size: .
J: TRBJ1-3
V: TRBV7-9
D: .
CDR3: CASSLGEADTIYF
DNA: TGTGCCAGCAGCTTAGGCGAGGCCGACACCATATATTTT

size: few
J: TRBJ2-1
V: TRBV29-1
D: .
CDR3: CSVATGSKYNEQFF
DNA: TGCAGCGTTGCTACAGGGTCGAAATACAATGAGCAGTTCTTC

size: once
J: TRBJ2-7
V: TRBV7-9
D: TRBD1
CDR3: CASTPDRGPYEQYF
DNA: TGTGCCAGCACACCCGACAGGGGGCCCTACGAGCAGTACTTC

size: few
J: TRBJ1-4
V: TRBV7-9
D: .
CDR3: CASGPGGVNEKLFF
DNA: TGTGCCAGCGGTCCTGGGGGGGTTAATGAAAAACTGTTTTTT

size: few
J: TRBJ2-4
V: TRBV4-3
D: .
CDR3: CASSQARGDIQYF
DNA: TGCGCCAGCAGCCAAGCACGCGGGGACATTCAGTACTTC

size: .
J: TRBJ2-7
V: TRBV19
D: TRBD1
CDR3: CASSPDREYEQYF
DNA: TGTGCCAGTAGTCCGGACAGGGAGTACGAGCAGTACTTC

size: .
J: TRBJ1-2
V: TRBV12-5
D: .
CDR3: CASALTNYGYTF
DNA: TGTGCTAGTGCACTGACGAACTATGGCTACACCTTC

size: .
J: TRBJ2-3
V: TRBV11-2
D: .
CDR3: CASSLAPRKDTQYF
DNA: TGTGCCAGCAGCTTAGCCCCCCGCAAGGATACGCAGTATTTT

size: .
J: TRBJ2-2
V: TRBV12-5
D: TRBD2
CDR3: CASDGTSGGVRELFF
DNA: TGTGCTAGTGACGGGACTAGCGGGGGTGTTAGGGAGCTGTTTTTT

size: .
J: TRBJ2-7
V: TRBV12-3/TRBV12-4
D: .
CDR3: CASSLHGASYEQYF
DNA: TGTGCCAGCAGTTTACACGGGGCCTCCTACGAGCAGTACTTC

size: few
J: TRBJ2-5
V: TRBV4-2
D: TRBD2
CDR3: CASSQGGSGGAGETQYF
DNA: TGTGCCAGCAGCCAAGGAGGTAGCGGGGGGGCCGGGGAGACCCAGTACTTC

size: .
J: TRBJ1-5
V: TRBV5-1
D: .
CDR3: CASSFEGDGQPQHF
DNA: TGCGCCAGCAGCTTCGAAGGGGATGGGCAGCCCCAGCATTTT

size: .
J: TRBJ2-2
V: TRBV18
D: .
CDR3: CASSPPLGLAGELFF
DNA: TGTGCCAGCTCACCACCTCTGGGATTGGCCGGGGAGCTGTTTTTT

size: .
J: TRBJ2-7
V: TRBV29-1
D: .
CDR3: CSAYINYEQYF
DNA: TGCAGCGCCTACATTAACTACGAGCAGTACTTC

size: few
J: TRBJ2-1
V: TRBV10-3
D: .
CDR3: CAISEKQEYEQFF
DNA: TGTGCCATCAGTGAGAAGCAGGAGTATGAGCAGTTCTTC

size: few
J: TRBJ2-5
V: TRBV20-1
D: .
CDR3: CSARDPWQGGQETQYF
DNA: TGCAGTGCTAGAGATCCGTGGCAGGGGGGTCAAGAGACCCAGTACTTC

size: .
J: TRBJ2-5
V: TRBV5-1
D: .
CDR3: CASSRSGEGKTQYF
DNA: TGCGCCAGCAGCAGGTCAGGGGAGGGGAAGACCCAGTACTTC

size: .
J: TRBJ1-4
V: TRBV20-1
D: .
CDR3: CSARPQAPTLEKLFF
DNA: TGCAGTGCTAGACCCCAGGCGCCAACCCTTGAAAAACTGTTTTTT

size: .
J: TRBJ2-3
V: TRBV20-1
D: .
CDR3: CSAGGGGYADTQYF
DNA: TGCAGTGCCGGAGGGGGAGGGTACGCAGATACGCAGTATTTT

size: few
J: TRBJ1-1
V: TRBV21-1
D: .
CDR3: CASSKAPTNTEAFF
DNA: TGTGCCAGCAGCAAAGCGCCGACGAACACTGAAGCTTTCTTT

size: few
J: TRBJ1-4
V: TRBV3-1
D: .
CDR3: CASSQGHASAKLFF
DNA: TGTGCCAGCAGCCAGGGACATGCGTCGGCAAAACTGTTTTTT